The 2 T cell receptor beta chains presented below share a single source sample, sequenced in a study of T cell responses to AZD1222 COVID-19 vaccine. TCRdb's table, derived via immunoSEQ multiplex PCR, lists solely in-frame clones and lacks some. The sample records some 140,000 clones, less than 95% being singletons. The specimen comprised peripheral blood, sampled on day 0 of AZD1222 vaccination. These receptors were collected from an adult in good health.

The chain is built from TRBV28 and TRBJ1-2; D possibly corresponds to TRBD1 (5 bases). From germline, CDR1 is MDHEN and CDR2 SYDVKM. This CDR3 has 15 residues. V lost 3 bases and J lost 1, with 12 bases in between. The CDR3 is CASSLPGRDNYGYTF. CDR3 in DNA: TGTGCCAGCAGTTTGCCGGGACGGGATAACTATGGCTACACCTTC.

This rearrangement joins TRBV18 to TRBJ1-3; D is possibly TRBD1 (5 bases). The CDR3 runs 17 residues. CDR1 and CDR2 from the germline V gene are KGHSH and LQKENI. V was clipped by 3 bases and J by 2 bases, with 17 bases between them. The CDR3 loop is CASSPEGTGRPGNTIYF. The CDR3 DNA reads TGTGCCAGCTCACCTGAGGGGACGGGAAGACCTGGAAACACCATATATTTT.